The entry below gives a single T cell receptor beta chain sequence along with its context. Its matching antigen is unknown. This sample was taken from a study of T cell responses to AZD1222 COVID-19 vaccine. The overall study: Pooled samples include second doses given at about 4 or 12 weeks.

Study-wide results and limits: Donors were largely white British and mainly female; clonal diversity was possibly underestimated.

Trimming took off 0 bases at V and 7 bases at J, with 16 bases between the two ends. This CDR3 is 15 amino acids long. CDR1 is SGHRS, CDR2 YFSETQ, per germline. The protocol was immunoSEQ multiplex PCR, while the TCRdb copy is restricted to in-frame clones and leaves out a portion. The repertoire holds about 160,000 clones, 88% seen once, with 5.5% in the top ten. This TCR came from an adult in good health. The chain uses TRBV5-1 and TRBJ1-2; D unresolved. Specimen: peripheral blood, collected on day 0 of AZD1222 vaccination. CDR3 nucleotides: TGCGCCAGCAGCTTGGCCGCCCCTCCTGCGAGTGGCTACACCTTC. Encoded protein: CASSLAAPPASGYTF. The variable domain in full, with the rest retrieved from reference TRBV5-1 and TRBJ1-2, is KAGVTQTPRYLIKTRGQQVTLSCSPISGHRSVSWYQQTPGQGLQFLFEYFSETQRNKGNFPGRFSGRQFSNSRSEMNVSTLELGDSALYLCASSLAAPPASGYTFGSGTRLTVV.